Each of the 24 T cell receptor beta chains below was sequenced from the same sample in a study of blood T cell repertoires in COVID-19. Only in-frame clones appear in the TCRdb table, and some are missing; sequencing was by immunoSEQ multiplex PCR. The repertoire holds 100,000 to 150,000 clones, with almost 85% as singletons. Sample: peripheral blood. The receptor set was obtained from a man aged 60 to 75 with acute or convalescent COVID-19.

The chain recombines TRBV10-3 with TRBJ1-2; 7 nucleotides match TRBD1. V shed 0 bases, J shed 8 bases, and the junction held 12 bases outside the gene matches. The germline CDR1 and CDR2 sequences are ENHRY and SYGVKD. This CDR3 is built from 16 residues. The CDR3 bases are TGTGCCATCAGTGAGTCGTTTGACAGGGTGAGGATAGGCTACACCTTC. Protein sequence: CAISESFDRVRIGYTF.

J is TRBJ2-7 and V is TRBV5-1, with 12 nucleotides matching TRBD2. In germline, CDR1 is SGHRS, CDR2 YFSETQ. This CDR3 region has 17 residues. Trimming took 2 bases from V and 2 from J; bases not matched to a gene: 8. The CDR3 region is CASSLMPSGRVAYEQYF. For the CDR3, the DNA is TGCGCCAGCAGCTTAATGCCTAGCGGGAGGGTCGCCTACGAGCAGTACTTC.

V is TRBV29-1 and J is TRBJ1-3; 10 nucleotides match TRBD1. V trimming: 7 bases; J trimming: 0 bases; junction bases outside the gene matches: 3. From germline, CDR1 is SQVTM and CDR2 ANQGSEA. The CDR3 contains 14 residues. DNA of the CDR3: TGCAGCGCCGGACAGGGGGACTCTGGAAACACCATATATTTT. This encodes CSAGQGDSGNTIYF.

On this clone: Relative to the germline gene, one junction end is altered; a read error may explain this. CDR3 bases: TGTGCCAGCAGCTTGGAAGCCCCGGGACAGATTTTT. Its protein is CASSLEAPGQIF. The rearrangement joins TRBV5-4 to TRBJ2-3; TRBD1 matches at 7 bases. The length of the CDR3 is 12 residues. Germline assignment: CDR1 SGHNT and CDR2 YYREEE (reference sequence).

The V call is TRBV29-1, the J call TRBJ1-1, with TRBD1 as a possible D gene (5 bases). Trimming stripped 1 base from V and 10 bases from J, with 13 bases between. The germline gives CDR1 SQVTM, CDR2 ANQGSEA. This CDR3 region has 12 residues. The CDR3 DNA is TGCAGCGTTGAAGTTGGGGTGGGGGGAGCTTTCTTT. Translating gives CSVEVGVGGAFF.

The chain uses TRBV6-5 and TRBJ1-4; 11 bases agree with TRBD1. The CDR3 loop spans 15 amino acids. The J segment lost 6 bases and the V segment lost 7 bases, leaving 7 bases of the junction unmatched. Germline assignment: CDR1 MNHEY and CDR2 SVGAGI. CDR3: CASTTWTGGDEKLFF. The CDR3 coding sequence is TGTGCCAGCACCACCTGGACAGGGGGCGATGAAAAACTGTTTTTT.

J is TRBJ2-7 and V is TRBV25-1; the D gene is possibly TRBD2 (5 bases). The CDR3 is 14 residues long. The V and J ends lost 6 bases and 2 bases respectively, with 14 bases between them. Germline V gene sequence: CDR1 MGHDK, CDR2 SYGVNS. The CDR3 DNA sequence: TGTGCCAGCAGACGAGAGGGTTTGACCTACGAGCAGTACTTC. It translates to CASRREGLTYEQYF.

The genes are TRBV29-1 and TRBJ2-3; possibly TRBD2 for D (7 bases). Trimming cost V 2 bases and J 0 bases, with 18 bases left between them. The germline CDR1 and CDR2 sequences are SQVTM and ANQGSEA. This CDR3 region has 17 residues. The CDR3 region is CSVEKLSGGQSTDTQYF. As DNA, the CDR3 is TGCAGCGTTGAAAAATTATCGGGGGGCCAAAGCACAGATACGCAGTATTTT.

The CDR3 bases are TGTGCCACGCAGACAGGGGGTAACTACAATGAGCAGTTCTTC. Protein sequence: CATQTGGNYNEQFF. This rearrangement joins TRBV24-1 to TRBJ2-1; 9 positions match TRBD1. The CDR3 length is 14 residues. The V gene end was trimmed by 10 bases and the J gene end by 3 bases; junction bases not matched to a gene: 6. Germline lookup yields CDR1 KGHDR and CDR2 SFDVKD.

This rearrangement joins TRBV7-6 to TRBJ2-7; tentative D call: TRBD1 (5 bases). The CDR3 is 16 amino acids. Germline V CDR1 and CDR2: SGHVS, FNYEAQ. The V end lost 2 bases, the J end lost 0 bases, and 14 bases lay between the germline ends. The CDR3 loop is CASSLTVGPSSYEQYF. CDR3 nucleotides: TGTGCCAGCAGCTTAACAGTGGGGCCAAGCTCCTACGAGCAGTACTTC.

This clone appeared once. V usage is TRBV29-1 and J usage is TRBJ1-1; weak D call: TRBD1 (6 bases). V was cut by 3 bases and J by 1 base, with 6 bases left in between. Germline values: CDR1 SQVTM, CDR2 ANQGSEA. The CDR3 has 12 amino acids. The CDR3 coding sequence is TGCAGCGTTGACAGGGGGAACACTGAAGCTTTCTTT. Protein sequence: CSVDRGNTEAFF.

The chain uses TRBV2 and TRBJ2-2, with a tentative D call TRBD1 (6 bases). Germline CDR1 reads SNHLY; CDR2 reads FYNNEI. The CDR3 totals 13 residues. Trimming cost V 6 bases and J 7 bases, with 12 bases left between them. The CDR3 sequence: CASRGASSGELFF. The DNA for the CDR3 is TGTGCCAGCAGGGGGGCTAGCAGCGGGGAGCTGTTTTTT.

This chain joins TRBV6-5 and TRBJ2-2, with D maybe TRBD1 (6 bases). The CDR3 length is 15 residues. V gave up 4 bases and J gave up 3 bases, with 12 bases separating them. Germline assignment: CDR1 MNHEY and CDR2 SVGAGI. The CDR3 here is CASSFGTGHTGELFF. CDR3 nucleotide sequence: TGTGCCAGCAGTTTCGGAACAGGGCACACCGGGGAGCTGTTTTTT.

The chain employs TRBV9 and TRBJ2-7; 7 bases align to TRBD1. From germline, CDR1 is SGDLS and CDR2 YYNGEE. With V trimmed by 0 bases and J by 2 bases, 2 bases remained unmatched. This CDR3 has 14 amino acids. The CDR3 DNA reads as TGTGCCAGCAGCGTAGAGACAGGGCCCTACGAGCAGTACTTC. It is translated as CASSVETGPYEQYF.

This chain connects TRBV5-1 to TRBJ1-6; 9 bases align to TRBD1. V dropped 4 bases and J dropped 9; count of bases not matched to a gene: 17. The CDR3 has 18 residues. Germline-derived CDR1 and CDR2 are SGHRS and YFSETQ. CDR3: CASSTDGPRPGQGSPLHF. In nucleotides, the CDR3 is TGCGCCAGCAGCACCGACGGCCCTAGACCGGGACAGGGTTCACCCCTCCACTTT.

The rearrangement links TRBV7-2 to TRBJ2-7, with TRBD2 matching 9 bases. The CDR3 length is 16 residues. Germline lookup yields CDR1 SGHTA and CDR2 FQGNSA. V shed 1 base, J shed 3 bases, and the junction held 7 bases outside the gene matches. CDR3 sequence: CASSLDVASGNYEQYF. The CDR3 region has the DNA TGTGCCAGCAGCTTAGATGTGGCTAGCGGGAACTACGAGCAGTACTTC.

This chain uses TRBV11-2 with TRBJ2-7; tentative D call: TRBD1 (6 bases). The CDR3 covers 14 residues. Germline V gene lookup returns CDR1 SGHAT and CDR2 FQNNGV. V was pared by 5 bases and J by 0 bases, with 11 bases between. Here the CDR3 DNA reads TGTGCCAGCAGCAGAGGACAGAGCTCCTACGAGCAGTACTTC. It yields the protein CASSRGQSSYEQYF.

This clone showed up just a few times. The chain links TRBV7-9 to TRBJ2-2; 11 nucleotides agree with TRBD1. Germline V gene sequence: CDR1 SEHNR, CDR2 FQNEAQ (reference sequence). The CDR3 runs to 15 residues. The V gene end was trimmed by 6 bases and the J gene end by 6 bases; junction bases not matched to a gene: 6. The CDR3 DNA reads TGTGCCAGCAGTCGCCCGGGACAGGGGGCCGGGGAGCTGTTTTTT. Protein: CASSRPGQGAGELFF.

This clone was seen a handful of times. This chain joins TRBV2 and TRBJ2-4, with D tentatively TRBD2 (5 bases). Looked up from germline, CDR1 is SNHLY and CDR2 is FYNNEI. The CDR3 has 17 residues. V was clipped by 1 base and J by 2 bases, with 15 bases between them. The CDR3 nucleotides read TGTGCCAGCAGTGAAGACGTGGGGAGAGGAACCAAAAACATTCAGTACTTC. Its protein is CASSEDVGRGTKNIQYF.

J is TRBJ2-5 and V is TRBV29-1; 9 bases fit TRBD1. This CDR3 has 14 residues. Germline V gives CDR1 SQVTM, CDR2 ANQGSEA. After removal of 4 bases from V and 5 bases from J, the junction contained 8 bases not matched to a gene. The CDR3 loop is CSVGRTGVGETQYF. CDR3 DNA: TGCAGCGTTGGGAGGACAGGGGTCGGGGAGACCCAGTACTTC.

The V call is TRBV4-2, the J call TRBJ2-5, with TRBD2 matching 13 bases. The length of the CDR3 is 15 residues. V was pared by 7 bases and J by 5 bases, with 7 bases of the junction left unmatched. Germline V gene lookup returns CDR1 LGHNA and CDR2 YNFKEQ. This CDR3 is CASTPTSGRRETQYF. For the CDR3, the DNA is TGTGCCAGCACACCGACTAGCGGGAGGAGGGAGACCCAGTACTTC.

The chain combines TRBV24-1 with TRBJ2-1; 8 nucleotides match TRBD2. The CDR3 consists of 16 residues. Unmatched junction bases numbered 13, after V lost 3 bases and J lost 10 bases. Germline V gene sequence: CDR1 KGHDR, CDR2 SFDVKD. The CDR3 region is CATSDTTSERYREQFF. CDR3 nucleotide sequence: TGTGCCACCAGTGATACGACTAGCGAAAGGTACCGGGAGCAGTTCTTC.

The chain uses TRBV7-3 and TRBJ2-1, with D perhaps matching TRBD2 (6 bases). The CDR3 extends over 14 amino acids. V was pared by 5 bases and J by 6 bases, with 14 bases between. The germline CDR1 and CDR2 sequences are SGHTA and FQGTGA. The DNA of the CDR3 is TGTGCCAGCAGCCCGACGAGGGAGGCCAATGAGCAGTTCTTC. Protein: CASSPTREANEQFF.

The chain has TRBV9 and TRBJ2-1; TRBD2 aligns across 9 bases. CDR3 size: 15 residues. CDR1 is SGDLS and CDR2 is YYNGEE in the germline V gene. Losses at the gene ends were 0 bases for V and 7 bases for J; bases not matched to a gene: 5. The CDR3 sequence: CASSVDGLAPNEQFF. CDR3 sequence (DNA): TGTGCCAGCAGCGTAGACGGACTAGCGCCTAATGAGCAGTTCTTC.